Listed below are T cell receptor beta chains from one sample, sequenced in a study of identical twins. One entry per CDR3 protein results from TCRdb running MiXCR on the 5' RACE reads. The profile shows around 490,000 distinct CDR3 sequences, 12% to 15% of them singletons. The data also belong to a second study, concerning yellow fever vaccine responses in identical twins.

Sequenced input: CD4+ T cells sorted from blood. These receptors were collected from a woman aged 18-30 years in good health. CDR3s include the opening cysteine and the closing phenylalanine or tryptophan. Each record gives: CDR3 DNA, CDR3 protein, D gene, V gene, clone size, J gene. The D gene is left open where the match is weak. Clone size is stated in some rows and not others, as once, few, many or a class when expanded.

cdr3_nt: TGTGCCAGCAGGATTGGCGGGGGGGCGGCAGATACGCAGTATTTT; cdr3_aa: CASRIGGGAADTQYF; d_call: TRBD2; v_call: TRBV11-2; clone_size: once; j_call: TRBJ2-3
cdr3_nt: TGCGCCAGCAGCCCCAGAGCGGGGGACCCCAGCACCGATGAGCAGTTCTTC; cdr3_aa: CASSPRAGDPSTDEQFF; d_call: TRBD2; v_call: TRBV5-1; clone_size: few; j_call: TRBJ2-1
cdr3_nt: TGTGCCAGCAGTTTGAAGAGGGGCGATGAAAAACTGTTTTTT; cdr3_aa: CASSLKRGDEKLFF; d_call: NA; v_call: TRBV12-3/TRBV12-4; clone_size: NA; j_call: TRBJ1-4
cdr3_nt: TGCAGCGTTGATAGCGGGCTAGCGGGGAACACAGATACGCAGTATTTT; cdr3_aa: CSVDSGLAGNTDTQYF; d_call: TRBD2; v_call: TRBV29-1; clone_size: NA; j_call: TRBJ2-3
cdr3_nt: TGTGCCAGCTCACCCCCCGGGAGGGGGCCTCAGCTAGCCGGCGATGGCTACACCTTC; cdr3_aa: CASSPPGRGPQLAGDGYTF; d_call: TRBD1; v_call: TRBV18; clone_size: NA; j_call: TRBJ1-2
cdr3_nt: TGTGCCAGCAGTAAGGGTAGACCAGAGACCCAGTACTTC; cdr3_aa: CASSKGRPETQYF; d_call: NA; v_call: TRBV11-2; clone_size: NA; j_call: TRBJ2-5
cdr3_nt: TGCAGTGCTAGAGATCACGGAGGCCCCACAGATACGCAGTATTTT; cdr3_aa: CSARDHGGPTDTQYF; d_call: NA; v_call: TRBV20-1; clone_size: few; j_call: TRBJ2-3
cdr3_nt: TGTGCCAGCAGTTACTCGGGTCTCGTCTGGACTATAAACACCGGGGAGCTGTTTTTT; cdr3_aa: CASSYSGLVWTINTGELFF; d_call: NA; v_call: TRBV6-5; clone_size: few; j_call: TRBJ2-2
cdr3_nt: TGTGCCAGCAGTTTACGCGGAAGCACAGATACGCAGTATTTT; cdr3_aa: CASSLRGSTDTQYF; d_call: NA; v_call: TRBV12-3/TRBV12-4; clone_size: few; j_call: TRBJ2-3
cdr3_nt: TGCGCCAGCGCGGAGGCGGGAGCCCCTTACAATGAGCAGTTCTTC; cdr3_aa: CASAEAGAPYNEQFF; d_call: TRBD2; v_call: TRBV5-1; clone_size: NA; j_call: TRBJ2-1
cdr3_nt: TGTGCCAGCAGCCCTGCTGGACAGGGGTATAACACCGGGGAGCTGTTTTTT; cdr3_aa: CASSPAGQGYNTGELFF; d_call: TRBD1; v_call: TRBV5-6; clone_size: NA; j_call: TRBJ2-2
cdr3_nt: TGCAGTGCTAGCTGGCTAGCGGTAAATGAGCAGTTCTTC; cdr3_aa: CSASWLAVNEQFF; d_call: TRBD2; v_call: TRBV20-1; clone_size: NA; j_call: TRBJ2-1
cdr3_nt: TGTGCCACCAGCATTGGTTCCAGCGGGAGATCCAATGAGCAGTTCTTC; cdr3_aa: CATSIGSSGRSNEQFF; d_call: TRBD2; v_call: TRBV15; clone_size: NA; j_call: TRBJ2-1
cdr3_nt: TGTGCCAGCAGCTTAGAGCGAAGGGCGATGCGGGAGACCCAGTACTTC; cdr3_aa: CASSLERRAMRETQYF; d_call: NA; v_call: TRBV11-2; clone_size: few; j_call: TRBJ2-5
cdr3_nt: TGTGCCAGCAGTTTCCTTACTCGCGGGAGTTCCTACGAGCAGTACTTC; cdr3_aa: CASSFLTRGSSYEQYF; d_call: TRBD2; v_call: TRBV28; clone_size: few; j_call: TRBJ2-7
cdr3_nt: TGTGCCAGCAGAGCTAGGGGGCGGAGCACAGATACGCAGTATTTT; cdr3_aa: CASRARGRSTDTQYF; d_call: TRBD1; v_call: TRBV7-2; clone_size: few; j_call: TRBJ2-3
cdr3_nt: TGCGCCAGCAGCTTCACACCACCGGGACAGGGGGAGGCCGGGGAGCTGTTTTTT; cdr3_aa: CASSFTPPGQGEAGELFF; d_call: TRBD1; v_call: TRBV5-1; clone_size: NA; j_call: TRBJ2-2
cdr3_nt: TGTGCCAGCAGCGTCGGACTAGCGGGGTATGAGACCCAGTACTTC; cdr3_aa: CASSVGLAGYETQYF; d_call: TRBD2; v_call: TRBV7-6; clone_size: NA; j_call: TRBJ2-5
cdr3_nt: TGTGCCACCAGCAGAGAAGCGAGGGCAGGGGGTACTGAAGCTTTCTTT; cdr3_aa: CATSREARAGGTEAFF; d_call: TRBD1; v_call: TRBV15; clone_size: few; j_call: TRBJ1-1
cdr3_nt: TGTGCCAGCAGTTTTGCCTTACCAGGGACAGGGGGTAACACTGAAGCTTTCTTT; cdr3_aa: CASSFALPGTGGNTEAFF; d_call: TRBD1; v_call: TRBV28; clone_size: NA; j_call: TRBJ1-1
cdr3_nt: TGTGCCATCAGTGATTTAACTAGCGGCGCCAGCTCCTACGAGCAGTACTTC; cdr3_aa: CAISDLTSGASSYEQYF; d_call: TRBD2; v_call: TRBV10-3; clone_size: many; j_call: TRBJ2-7
cdr3_nt: TGTGCCAGCAGCCGCAGGTACCCCGCCGGGGGTTTCAACACCGGGGAGCTGTTTTTT; cdr3_aa: CASSRRYPAGGFNTGELFF; d_call: NA; v_call: TRBV12-3/TRBV12-4; clone_size: few; j_call: TRBJ2-2
cdr3_nt: TGTGCCAGCTCACCGGGGACAGATAGCAATCAGCCCCAGCATTTT; cdr3_aa: CASSPGTDSNQPQHF; d_call: TRBD1; v_call: TRBV18; clone_size: NA; j_call: TRBJ1-5
cdr3_nt: TGTGCCAGCAGCCTACAGGGGTCCGGAGTCCTGACTTTC; cdr3_aa: CASSLQGSGVLTF; d_call: TRBD1; v_call: TRBV6-6; clone_size: few; j_call: TRBJ2-6
cdr3_nt: TGTGCCAGCAGTTACTCGATTCAGGGATATAGCAATCAGCCCCAGCATTTT; cdr3_aa: CASSYSIQGYSNQPQHF; d_call: NA; v_call: TRBV6-5; clone_size: few; j_call: TRBJ1-5
cdr3_nt: TGCGCCAGCAGCTTGCTCGGAGGGTTCGTCTCACCCCTCCACTTT; cdr3_aa: CASSLLGGFVSPLHF; d_call: NA; v_call: TRBV5-1; clone_size: NA; j_call: TRBJ1-6
cdr3_nt: TGCGCCAGCAGCCCGGGACTAGCGATGACCAAAAACATTCAGTACTTC; cdr3_aa: CASSPGLAMTKNIQYF; d_call: TRBD2; v_call: TRBV5-1; clone_size: few; j_call: TRBJ2-4
cdr3_nt: TGCGCCAGCAGTCAATGTAAGGTGGTCAATCAGCCCCAGCATTTT; cdr3_aa: CASSQCKVVNQPQHF; d_call: NA; v_call: TRBV23-1; clone_size: NA; j_call: TRBJ1-5
cdr3_nt: TGTGCCAGCAGACTCCTGAAGGGTTTAGCGGCAAGCTCCTACGAGCAGTACTTC; cdr3_aa: CASRLLKGLAASSYEQYF; d_call: NA; v_call: TRBV28; clone_size: NA; j_call: TRBJ2-7
cdr3_nt: TGTGCCAGCAGCACTAGGGGGTCAACTAATGAAAAACTGTTTTTT; cdr3_aa: CASSTRGSTNEKLFF; d_call: NA; v_call: TRBV7-9; clone_size: NA; j_call: TRBJ1-4
cdr3_nt: TGCAGCGGGAACGAGCGGATGGGCACAGATACGCAGTATTTT; cdr3_aa: CSGNERMGTDTQYF; d_call: NA; v_call: TRBV29-1; clone_size: NA; j_call: TRBJ2-3
cdr3_nt: TGTGCCAGCAGCTCAAGGGGACTAGGCACAGATACGCAGTATTTT; cdr3_aa: CASSSRGLGTDTQYF; d_call: TRBD2; v_call: TRBV7-3; clone_size: NA; j_call: TRBJ2-3
cdr3_nt: TGCAGTGCTAGAGGGGCGAGCTCCTATAATTCACCCCTCCACTTT; cdr3_aa: CSARGASSYNSPLHF; d_call: NA; v_call: TRBV20-1; clone_size: NA; j_call: TRBJ1-6
cdr3_nt: TGCAGCGTTCAGGCTAGCCGAGGTGAGCAGTTCTTC; cdr3_aa: CSVQASRGEQFF; d_call: NA; v_call: TRBV29-1; clone_size: NA; j_call: TRBJ2-1
cdr3_nt: TGTGCCAGCAGCAGGGGACTCCATTCCTACAATGAGCAGTTCTTC; cdr3_aa: CASSRGLHSYNEQFF; d_call: NA; v_call: TRBV9; clone_size: NA; j_call: TRBJ2-1
cdr3_nt: TGTGCCAGCAGCTTCTGGACAGGGGGCGATGAGCAGTTCTTC; cdr3_aa: CASSFWTGGDEQFF; d_call: TRBD1; v_call: TRBV7-9; clone_size: NA; j_call: TRBJ2-1
cdr3_nt: TGCGCCAGCAGCTTGGTTATGTATCAGCCCCAGCATTTT; cdr3_aa: CASSLVMYQPQHF; d_call: NA; v_call: TRBV5-1; clone_size: few; j_call: TRBJ1-5
cdr3_nt: TGTGCCAGCAGACCTACGGCCCTGGGGGGTGGCACAGATACGCAGTATTTT; cdr3_aa: CASRPTALGGGTDTQYF; d_call: NA; v_call: TRBV6-1; clone_size: few; j_call: TRBJ2-3
cdr3_nt: TGCGCCAGCAGCTTGGAACTCAATGAGCAGTTCTTC; cdr3_aa: CASSLELNEQFF; d_call: NA; v_call: TRBV5-1; clone_size: NA; j_call: TRBJ2-1
cdr3_nt: TGTGCCAGCAGCTACGGGAGTACCTACAATGAGCAGTTCTTC; cdr3_aa: CASSYGSTYNEQFF; d_call: NA; v_call: TRBV7-3; clone_size: few; j_call: TRBJ2-1
cdr3_nt: TGTGCCAGCTGTGCCACCCAACAAGAGACCCAGTACTTC; cdr3_aa: CASCATQQETQYF; d_call: NA; v_call: TRBV18; clone_size: NA; j_call: TRBJ2-5
cdr3_nt: TGTGCCAGCAACCACCGGGCCTCACGCTCCTACGAGCAGTACTTC; cdr3_aa: CASNHRASRSYEQYF; d_call: NA; v_call: TRBV12-3/TRBV12-4; clone_size: NA; j_call: TRBJ2-7
cdr3_nt: TGTGCCAGCAGCCAAGTCTACGGACAGTACAATGAGCAGTTCTTC; cdr3_aa: CASSQVYGQYNEQFF; d_call: NA; v_call: TRBV14; clone_size: NA; j_call: TRBJ2-1
cdr3_nt: TGCAGTGCCCTGTCGGAGGTGCGCGGCAATCAGCCCCAGCATTTT; cdr3_aa: CSALSEVRGNQPQHF; d_call: NA; v_call: TRBV20-1; clone_size: NA; j_call: TRBJ1-5
cdr3_nt: TGTGCCAGCAGCCCTATGCTTAGCGGGGGGGCCACAGATACGCAGTATTTT; cdr3_aa: CASSPMLSGGATDTQYF; d_call: TRBD2; v_call: TRBV7-8; clone_size: few; j_call: TRBJ2-3
cdr3_nt: TGTGCCAGCAGTAGAACAGACAGTCTCTCTGGAAACACCATATATTTT; cdr3_aa: CASSRTDSLSGNTIYF; d_call: NA; v_call: TRBV12-3/TRBV12-4; clone_size: once; j_call: TRBJ1-3
cdr3_nt: TGTGCCAGCAGACAATACAGGGATCGAAACTACGAGCAGTACTTC; cdr3_aa: CASRQYRDRNYEQYF; d_call: NA; v_call: TRBV28; clone_size: few; j_call: TRBJ2-7